This TCR beta chain was obtained from a study of cytomegalovirus exposure and HLA in healthy donors. About this clone: No antigen is known for it.

Trimming stripped 1 base from V and 6 bases from J, with 12 bases between. CDR3 size: 14 residues. In the PCR, 60 Vbeta and 13 Jbeta primers were used. Method: immunoSEQ multiplex PCR; TCRdb's copy keeps in-frame clones and lacks some. The sample holds approximately 150,000 clones, approximately 73% seen once. Study findings and constraints: Researchers reported that three CMV-associated chains were confirmed in vitro as CMV antigen-specific.

The sequence derives from a man aged 25 to 40 in good health and CMV-seropositive. Material: PBMCs. The rearrangement joins TRBV6-7 to TRBJ1-2; perhaps TRBD1 as D (6 bases). TRBV6-7 is an ORF for which the function is uncertain. CDR3 sequence: CASSYFTGSDGYTF. The DNA for the CDR3 is TGTGCCAGCAGTTACTTTACAGGGTCTGATGGCTACACCTTC.